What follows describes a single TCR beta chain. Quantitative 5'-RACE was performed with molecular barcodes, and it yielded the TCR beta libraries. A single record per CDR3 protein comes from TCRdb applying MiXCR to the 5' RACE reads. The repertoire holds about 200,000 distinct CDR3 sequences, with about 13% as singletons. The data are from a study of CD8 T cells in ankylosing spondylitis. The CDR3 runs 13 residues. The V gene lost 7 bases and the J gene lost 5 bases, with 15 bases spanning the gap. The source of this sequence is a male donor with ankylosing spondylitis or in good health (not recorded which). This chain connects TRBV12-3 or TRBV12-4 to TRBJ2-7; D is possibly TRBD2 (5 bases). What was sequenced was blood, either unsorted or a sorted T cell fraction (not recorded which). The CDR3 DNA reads TGTGCCAGCAAGCCAGAGGGCTGGCACGAGCAGTACTTC. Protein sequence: CASKPEGWHEQYF.